This TCR beta chain was sequenced for a study of PD-L1 blockade in urothelial cancer. Sample time point: pretreatment peripheral blood. The assay was immunoSEQ multiplex PCR, and TCRdb's table has in-frame clones only and misses some. The sample lists tens of thousands of clones; roughly four fifths were seen once. Sample: PBMCs, taken around atezolizumab (anti-PD-L1) treatment. The TCR was taken from a man between 45 and 60 years old with urothelial cancer.

CDR3 nucleotide sequence: TGTGCCAGCAGCGAACAGGTTTTAGTAGAGACCCAGTACTTC. Protein sequence: CASSEQVLVETQYF. The chain recombines TRBV16 with TRBJ2-5; TRBD1 is a possible D gene (5 bases). V was clipped by 5 bases and J by 4 bases, with 14 bases between them. The CDR3 is 14 residues long. Per the germline V gene, CDR1 is KGHSY and CDR2 is FQNENV. The full variable domain, its missing parts supplied by reference TRBV16 and TRBJ2-5, is GEEVAQTPKHLVRGEGQKAKLYCAPIKGHSYVFWYQQVLKNEFKFLISFQNENVFDETGMPKERFSAKCLPNSPCSLEIQATKLEDSAVYFCASSEQVLVETQYFGPGTRLLVL.